The clone carrying this TCR beta chain was counted only a few times. These data belong to a study of T-cell reconstitution after alpha-beta-depleted transplantation in children. CDR1 and CDR2 from the germline V gene are SGHRS and YFSETQ. J was trimmed by 6 bases and V by 7 bases; bases with no gene match: 17. The CDR3 has 17 residues. It was with unique molecular identifiers that the TCRbeta library was prepared. TCRdb itself ran the PCR reads through MiXCR, one entry per CDR3 protein. The data hold some 640,000 distinct CDR3 sequences, with about 15% observed a single time. This chain links TRBV5-1 with TRBJ2-1; 9 bases are shared with TRBD1. This receptor was identified in a human donor who donated a stem cell graft to a child with acute myeloid leukemia. The specimen comprised PBMCs from the stem cell graft donor, sampled from the stem cell graft. CDR3 nucleotides: TGCGCCAGCGGAATGGCACTTTCCGGGACAGGGAGCAATGAGCAGTTCTTC. Its translation is CASGMALSGTGSNEQFF.